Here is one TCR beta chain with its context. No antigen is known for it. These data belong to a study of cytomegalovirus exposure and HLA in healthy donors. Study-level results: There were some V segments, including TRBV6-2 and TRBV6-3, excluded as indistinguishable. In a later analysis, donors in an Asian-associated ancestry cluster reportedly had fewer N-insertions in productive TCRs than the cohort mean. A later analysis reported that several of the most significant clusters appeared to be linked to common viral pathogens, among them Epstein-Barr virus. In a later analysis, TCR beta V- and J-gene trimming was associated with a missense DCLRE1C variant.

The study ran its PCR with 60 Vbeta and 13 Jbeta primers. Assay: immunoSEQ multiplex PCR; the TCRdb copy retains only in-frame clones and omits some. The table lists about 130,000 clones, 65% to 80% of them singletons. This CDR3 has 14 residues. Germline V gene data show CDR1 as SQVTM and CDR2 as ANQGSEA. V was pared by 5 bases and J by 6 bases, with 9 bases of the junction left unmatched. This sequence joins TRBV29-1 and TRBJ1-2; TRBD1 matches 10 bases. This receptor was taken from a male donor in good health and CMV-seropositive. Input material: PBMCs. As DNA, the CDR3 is TGCAGCGTTTCGTCACGACAGGGGGCGCATGGCTACACCTTC. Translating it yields CSVSSRQGAHGYTF. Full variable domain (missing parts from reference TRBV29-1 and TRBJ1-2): SAVISQKPSRDICQRGTSLTIQCQVDSQVTMMFWYRQQPGQSLTLIATANQGSEATYESGFVIDKFPISRPNLTFSTLTVSNMSPEDSSIYLCSVSSRQGAHGYTFGSGTRLTVV.